This TCR beta chain was observed in a study of OX40 agonist ivuxolimab in advanced cancers. Germline V gives CDR1 SNHLY, CDR2 FYNNEI. The CDR3 consists of 17 residues. V lost 6 bases to trimming and J lost 6 bases; unmatched junction nucleotides: 14. TCRdb's copy holds only in-frame clones and misses some; the assay was immunoSEQ multiplex PCR. The table records 15,000 to 20,000 clones, 80% to 95% of them present only once. The sequencing used CD4+ or CD8+ T cells sorted from blood, collected in a trial of the OX40 agonist ivuxolimab. This receptor was identified in an adult with an advanced solid tumor such as melanoma, head and neck, liver or kidney cancer. The chain uses TRBV2 and TRBJ2-2, with 9 bases aligning to TRBD1. In nucleotides, the CDR3 is TGTGCCAGCAGCCTTATTACAGGGGGCCTTGTTCCCGGGGAGCTGTTTTTT. This sequence encodes CASSLITGGLVPGELFF. The full variable domain, with the rest looked up from reference TRBV2 and TRBJ2-2, is EPEVTQTPSHQVTQMGQEVILRCVPISNHLYFYWYRQILGQKVEFLVSFYNNEISEKSEIFDDQFSVERPDGSNFTLKIRSTKLEDSAMYFCASSLITGGLVPGELFFGEGSRLTVL.